The T cell receptor (beta chain) under discussion was sequenced for a study of blood T cell repertoires in COVID-19. Assay used: immunoSEQ multiplex PCR; TCRdb lists only in-frame clones, some missing. The table has hundreds of thousands of clones, approximately 87% seen once; the top ten hold approximately 6.2%. The CDR3 loop spans 14 amino acids. In germline, CDR1 is SGHTA, CDR2 FQGNSA. Trimming removed 2 bases at V and 11 bases at J, with 13 bases between. V and J are TRBV7-2 and TRBJ1-6; perhaps TRBD1 as D (5 bases). This TCR was sampled from a man aged 60-69 years who had recovered from COVID-19. The sample consisted of peripheral blood. The CDR3 loop reads CASSLRQGNTPLHF. Here the CDR3 DNA reads TGTGCCAGCAGCTTAAGGCAGGGAAATACACCCCTCCACTTT.